The rows below give T cell receptor beta chains drawn from one sample of a study of alternative splicing in chronic myeloid leukemia remission. TCRdb re-called the bulk RNA-seq reads; every CDR3 protein appears as one record, without DNA. This repertoire shows about 110 distinct CDR3 sequences, around 97% found once; its top ten account for around 10%. Sequencing was performed on PBMCs or total blood leukocytes (not recorded which), taken at diagnosis. The receptors were gathered from an adult with chronic myeloid leukemia. Both conserved end residues are part of each CDR3. Each record gives: V gene, J gene, CDR3 protein.

v_call: TRBV13
j_call: TRBJ1-2
cdr3_aa: CASRLTGSNYGYTF

v_call: TRBV28
j_call: TRBJ1-1
cdr3_aa: CTSSPPTGLDTEAFF

v_call: TRBV20-1
j_call: TRBJ1-6
cdr3_aa: CSVSVPIYNSPLHF

v_call: TRBV5-1
j_call: TRBJ1-4
cdr3_aa: CASSFEGTTNEKLFF

v_call: TRBV14
j_call: TRBJ2-5
cdr3_aa: CASSHRRLAGQETQYF

v_call: TRBV7-2
j_call: TRBJ2-7
cdr3_aa: CASSLGDGGLYEQYF

v_call: TRBV7-2
j_call: TRBJ2-5
cdr3_aa: CASSLASTLQETQYF

v_call: TRBV2
j_call: TRBJ1-4
cdr3_aa: CASRRDSGEKLFF

v_call: TRBV28
j_call: TRBJ1-5
cdr3_aa: CASSRNQPQHF

v_call: TRBV12-3/TRBV12-4
j_call: TRBJ2-3
cdr3_aa: CASSLIGTDTQYF

v_call: TRBV21-1
j_call: TRBJ2-1
cdr3_aa: CASSKGIEGPHNEQFF

v_call: TRBV6-6
j_call: TRBJ2-1
cdr3_aa: CACSRLAGGGNEQFF

v_call: TRBV6-6
j_call: TRBJ1-5
cdr3_aa: CASSWRSAYSNQPQHF

v_call: TRBV20/OR9-2
j_call: TRBJ1-5
cdr3_aa: CSARGNTGQPQHF